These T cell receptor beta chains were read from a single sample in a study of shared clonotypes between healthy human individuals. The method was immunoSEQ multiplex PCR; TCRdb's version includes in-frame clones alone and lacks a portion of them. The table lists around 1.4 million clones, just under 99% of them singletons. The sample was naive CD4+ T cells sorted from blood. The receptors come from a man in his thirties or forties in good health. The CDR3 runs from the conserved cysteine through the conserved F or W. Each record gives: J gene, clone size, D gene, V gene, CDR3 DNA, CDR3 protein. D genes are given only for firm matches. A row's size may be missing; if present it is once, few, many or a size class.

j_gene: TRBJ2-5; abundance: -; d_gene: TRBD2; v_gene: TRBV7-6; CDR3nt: TGTGCCAGCAGCTTAGTCTTAGGCGGAATAGCGGGAGCCGTAGAGACCCAGTACTTC; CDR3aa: CASSLVLGGIAGAVETQYF
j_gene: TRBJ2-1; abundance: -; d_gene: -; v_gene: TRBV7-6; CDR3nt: TGTGCCAGCAGCTTAGGGGTAGTAAAGTCCTACAATGAGCAGTTCTTC; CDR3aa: CASSLGVVKSYNEQFF
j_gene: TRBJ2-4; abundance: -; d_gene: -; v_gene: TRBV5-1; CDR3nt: TGCGCCAGCAAGCTTTCGTGGGGTTCGGATGAAAACATTCAGTACTTC; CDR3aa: CASKLSWGSDENIQYF
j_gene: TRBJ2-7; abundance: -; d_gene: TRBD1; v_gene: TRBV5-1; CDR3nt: TGCGCCAGCAGCGGCTCCGGGACAGTCTCAAGTAACGAGCAGTACTTC; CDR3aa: CASSGSGTVSSNEQYF
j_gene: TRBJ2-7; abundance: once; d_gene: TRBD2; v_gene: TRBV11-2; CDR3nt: TGTGCCAGCAGCTTTAAGGGGAGGGTATACGACGAGCAGTACTTC; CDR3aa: CASSFKGRVYDEQYF
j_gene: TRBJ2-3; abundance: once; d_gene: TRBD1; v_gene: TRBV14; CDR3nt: TGTGCCAGCAGCCAAGTCGCCGGGACAGGCTACACAGATACGCAGTATTTT; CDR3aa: CASSQVAGTGYTDTQYF
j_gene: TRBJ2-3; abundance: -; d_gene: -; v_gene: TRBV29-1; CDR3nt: TGCAGCGTGGCAGGGGTTCTCACAGATACGCAGTATTTT; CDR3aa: CSVAGVLTDTQYF
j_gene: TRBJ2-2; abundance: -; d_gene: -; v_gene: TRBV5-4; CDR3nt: TGTGCCAGCAGCTTGAGGGGGAGGGTGGCCACCGGGGAGCTGTTTTTT; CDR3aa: CASSLRGRVATGELFF
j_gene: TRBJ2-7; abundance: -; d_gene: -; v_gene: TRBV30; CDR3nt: TGTGCCTGGAGGGCGGGACTCTCCTCCTACGAGCAGTACTTC; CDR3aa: CAWRAGLSSYEQYF
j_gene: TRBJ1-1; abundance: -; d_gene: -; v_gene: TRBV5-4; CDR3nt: TGTGCCAGCAGCACTCCGGCGGCTGAAGCTTTCTTT; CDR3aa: CASSTPAAEAFF
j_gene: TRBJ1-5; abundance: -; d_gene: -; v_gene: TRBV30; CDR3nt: TGTGCCTGGAGTGTAGGACCCAATCAGCCCCAGCATTTT; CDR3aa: CAWSVGPNQPQHF
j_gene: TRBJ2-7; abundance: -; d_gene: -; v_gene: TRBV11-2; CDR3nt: TGTGCCAGCAGCTTAGCGTGGGATTACGAGCAGTACTTC; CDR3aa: CASSLAWDYEQYF
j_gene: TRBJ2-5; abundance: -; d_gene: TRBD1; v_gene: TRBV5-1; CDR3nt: TGCGCCAGCAGCTTGTCTTCAGGGGGCGGGCAAGAGACCCAGTACTTC; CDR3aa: CASSLSSGGGQETQYF
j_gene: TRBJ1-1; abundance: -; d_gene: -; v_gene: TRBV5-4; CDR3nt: TGTGCCAGCAGCCCTAGGAGGGATTCAGTAAACACTGAAGCTTTCTTT; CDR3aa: CASSPRRDSVNTEAFF
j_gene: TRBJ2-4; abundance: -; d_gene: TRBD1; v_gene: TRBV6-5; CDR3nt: TGTGCCAGCAGAGCGACAGGGTCGGACATTCAGTACTTC; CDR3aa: CASRATGSDIQYF
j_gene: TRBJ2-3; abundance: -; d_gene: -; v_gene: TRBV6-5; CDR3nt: TGTGCCAGCAGTTACGTAGGTTCGCAGAACACAGATACGCAGTATTTT; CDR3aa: CASSYVGSQNTDTQYF
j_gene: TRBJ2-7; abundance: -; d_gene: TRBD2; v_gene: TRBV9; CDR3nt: TGTGCCAGCAGCGTAGAAACTAGCGGCTACGAGCAGTACTTC; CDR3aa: CASSVETSGYEQYF
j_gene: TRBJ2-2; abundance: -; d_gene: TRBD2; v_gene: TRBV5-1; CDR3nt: TGCGCCAGCAGCCACGGACTAGCGGGGGAAACCGGGGAGCTGTTTTTT; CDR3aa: CASSHGLAGETGELFF
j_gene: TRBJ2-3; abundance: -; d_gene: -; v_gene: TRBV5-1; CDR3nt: TGCGCCAGCAGCGGAGGGGGGCCTACAGATACGCAGTATTTT; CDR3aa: CASSGGGPTDTQYF
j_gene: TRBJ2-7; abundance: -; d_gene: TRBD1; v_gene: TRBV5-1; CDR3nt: TGCGCCAGCAGCCACGGACAGGGGGCCTACGAGCAGTACTTC; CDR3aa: CASSHGQGAYEQYF
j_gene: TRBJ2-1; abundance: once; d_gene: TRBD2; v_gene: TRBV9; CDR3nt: TGTGCCAGCAGCGATCTAGCGGGCGCTACCTACAATGAGCAGTTCTTC; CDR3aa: CASSDLAGATYNEQFF
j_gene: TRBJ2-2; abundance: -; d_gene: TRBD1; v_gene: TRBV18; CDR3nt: TGTGCCAGCTCACGAGACAGGGCAGACGGGGAGCTGTTTTTT; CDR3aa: CASSRDRADGELFF
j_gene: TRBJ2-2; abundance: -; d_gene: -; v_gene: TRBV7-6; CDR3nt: TGTGCCAGCAGCCTCTTGGGGGGGGGCACTACACCCACCGGGGAGCTGTTTTTT; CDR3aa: CASSLLGGGTTPTGELFF
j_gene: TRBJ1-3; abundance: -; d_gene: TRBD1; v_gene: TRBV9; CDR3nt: TGTGCCAGCAGCGTAACAGGGGAAGGGAACACCATATATTTT; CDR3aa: CASSVTGEGNTIYF
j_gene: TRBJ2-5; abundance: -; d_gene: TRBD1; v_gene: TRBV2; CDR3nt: TGTGCCAGCAGCAAACTGACAGGGTTGCCCCAGTACTTC; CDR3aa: CASSKLTGLPQYF
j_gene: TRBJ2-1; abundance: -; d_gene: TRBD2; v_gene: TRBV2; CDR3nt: TGTGCCAGCAGTGCAGGGACCCGGGAGGGATCGTTCTTC; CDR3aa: CASSAGTREGSFF
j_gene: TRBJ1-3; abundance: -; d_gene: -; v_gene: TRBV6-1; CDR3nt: TGTGCCAGCGGTACGGTTCCCTCTGGAAACACCATATATTTT; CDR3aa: CASGTVPSGNTIYF
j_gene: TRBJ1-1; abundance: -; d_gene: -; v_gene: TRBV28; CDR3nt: TGTGCCAGCAGTTTATCCTGGGGAACCACTGAAGCTTTCTTT; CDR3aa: CASSLSWGTTEAFF
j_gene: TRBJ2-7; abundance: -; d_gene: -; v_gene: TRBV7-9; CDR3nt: TGTGCCAGCAGCTTTCAGGCCCTGTCTTACGAGCAGTACTTC; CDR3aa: CASSFQALSYEQYF
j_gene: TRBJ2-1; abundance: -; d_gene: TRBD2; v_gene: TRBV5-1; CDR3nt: TGCGCCAGCAGCTTGGTTAGCGGGAGGGCCTATGAGCAGTTCTTC; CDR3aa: CASSLVSGRAYEQFF
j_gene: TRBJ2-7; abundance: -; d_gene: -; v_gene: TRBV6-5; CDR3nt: TGTGCCAGCAGTCACACCGGGGGCGCGGGCTACGAGCAGTACTTC; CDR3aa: CASSHTGGAGYEQYF
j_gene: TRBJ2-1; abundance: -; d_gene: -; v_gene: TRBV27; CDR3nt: TGTGCCAGCAGTCCCAGCGAGCGCGCCTACAATGAGCAGTTCTTC; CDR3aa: CASSPSERAYNEQFF
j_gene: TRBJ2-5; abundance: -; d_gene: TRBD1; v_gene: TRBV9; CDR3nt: TGTGCCAGCAGCGCCCGGACAGGGCAGGGGACCCAGTACTTC; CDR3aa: CASSARTGQGTQYF
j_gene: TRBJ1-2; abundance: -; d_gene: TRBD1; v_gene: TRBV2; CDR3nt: TGTGCCAGCAAGCCGGGACAGGGTTTTGGCTACACCTTC; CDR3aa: CASKPGQGFGYTF
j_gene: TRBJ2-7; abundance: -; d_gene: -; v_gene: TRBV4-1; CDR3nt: TGCGCCAGCAGCCCGGATCCCGGGGCTACCGATTACTACGAGCAGTACTTC; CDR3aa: CASSPDPGATDYYEQYF
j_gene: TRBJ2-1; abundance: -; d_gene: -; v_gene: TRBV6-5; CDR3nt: TGTGCCAGCAGTTATGGCGGTAGCTCCTACAATGAGCAGTTCTTC; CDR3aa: CASSYGGSSYNEQFF
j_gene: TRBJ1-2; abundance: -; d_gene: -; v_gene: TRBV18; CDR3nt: TGTGCCAGCTCACCCGCTCAGTTAGCTAACTATGGCTACACCTTC; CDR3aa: CASSPAQLANYGYTF
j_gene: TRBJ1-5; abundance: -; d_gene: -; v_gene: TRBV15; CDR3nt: TGTGCCACCAGCAGAGGAACAGGGCAAGTTAGCAATCAGCCCCAGCATTTT; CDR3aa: CATSRGTGQVSNQPQHF
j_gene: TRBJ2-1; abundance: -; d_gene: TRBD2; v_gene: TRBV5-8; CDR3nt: TGTGCCAGCAGCTTGGTCCCTAGCGGGAAGAATGAGCAGTTCTTC; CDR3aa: CASSLVPSGKNEQFF
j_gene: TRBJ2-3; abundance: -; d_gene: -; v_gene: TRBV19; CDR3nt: TGTGCCAGTAGTATGCTGGCGGGATCACTGGGTACGCAGTATTTT; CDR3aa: CASSMLAGSLGTQYF